The clone carrying this T cell receptor (beta chain) was picked up a small number of times. Its target is not known. The trim removed 4 bases at V and 7 bases at J, leaving 10 bases unmatched. Germline V lookup: CDR1 SGHRS, CDR2 YFSETQ. The CDR3 totals 15 residues. The data are from a study of T-cell memory formation after mild COVID-19. Across the study: Largely donor-specific sequence clusters came from a couple of donors.

TCRdb reanalysed the 5' RACE reads using MiXCR and keeps one entry per CDR3 protein. The repertoire holds about 430,000 distinct CDR3 sequences, with approximately 24% as singletons. Whole-study results and caveats: Later expanders leaned toward CD4+, whereas clones contracting from day 15 to 85 were balanced CD4/CD8.

This clonotype was obtained from an adult woman who had mild COVID-19 (a few samples of this study predate the infection). Cell type and time point are not known. The sample consisted of PBMCs or a T cell subset sorted from them (not recorded which). The chain joins TRBV5-1 to TRBJ2-4; TRBD1 aligns across 8 bases. The CDR3 loop is CASSTSAGGINIQYF. The CDR3 DNA follows: TGCGCCAGCAGCACCTCAGCAGGGGGCATTAACATTCAGTACTTC.